The source of this T cell receptor (beta chain) is a study of cytomegalovirus exposure and HLA in healthy donors. Study-wide findings and caveats: It was reported that TCR beta sequences correctly inferred the HLA-A and HLA-B alleles for most subjects. In a later analysis, a missense DCLRE1C variant was linked to TCR beta V- and J-gene trimming. Among the CMV-associated chains, three were confirmed in vitro as specific for CMV antigens.

A note on this clone: The antigen remains unidentified.

This CDR3 is built from 13 residues. Trimming left V 5 bases short and J 2 bases short, with 9 bases between. Germline V lookup: CDR1 SGHDN, CDR2 FVKESK. The PCR ran on 60 Vbeta and 13 Jbeta primers. Sequencing used immunoSEQ multiplex PCR; TCRdb keeps in-frame clones, though not all of them. In the table there are tens of thousands of clones, just under 80% of which are singletons. The chain recombines TRBV14 with TRBJ2-5; a weak D match, TRBD1 (5 bases). The sample was PBMCs. The sequence derives from a woman between 40 and 50 years old in good health and CMV-seronegative. CDR3: CASSRGIQETQYF. As DNA, the CDR3 is TGTGCCAGCAGCAGGGGTATACAAGAGACCCAGTACTTC. Complete variable domain (other parts from reference TRBV14 and TRBJ2-5): EAGVTQFPSHSVIEKGQTVTLRCDPISGHDNLYWYRRVMGKEIKFLLHFVKESKQDESGMPNNRFLAERTGGTYSTLKVQPAELEDSGVYFCASSRGIQETQYFGPGTRLLVL.